The clone carrying this TCR beta chain turned up a few times. What it binds is not known. V lost 2 bases, J lost 4 bases, and 11 bases lay in between. Per the germline V gene, CDR1 is MNHEY and CDR2 is SVGAGI. CDR3 length: 15 residues. The data originate from a study of vaccination and CD4 T cells after COVID-19. Study-wide background: Blood was drawn a median roughly 66 days post second dose, range 14 to 241. Either a CEFX pool, an HIV-1 Nef pool, or no peptide was added to control cultures.

Study findings and constraints: Post-infection sampling omitted early timepoints and covered relatively few convalescent patients.

With the Oncomine TCR Beta short-read assay, DNA from cultured CD4+ T cells was sequenced. MiXCR, run by TCRdb on the PCR reads, gives a single entry per CDR3 protein. There are about 7,200 distinct CDR3 sequences in the sample; around 31% occur only once, and around 29% lies in the top ten. Treatment indicated: approximately nine-day PBMC culture with coronavirus spike peptide pools or control peptides (ViraFEST assay). The unexposed donor's CD4+ T cells were collected before the COVID-19 pandemic (2011-2018). The material sequenced was CD4+ T cells from blood, cultured in vitro. The chain employs TRBV6-5 and TRBJ2-2, with D possibly TRBD1 on 6 matching bases. The sequence was collected from a human donor in good health. This CDR3 is CASSYRTAFTGELFF. The CDR3 nucleotides are TGTGCCAGCAGTTACCGGACAGCTTTCACCGGGGAGCTGTTTTTT.